This is a list of T cell receptor beta chains from one sample in a study of Tregs in tolerant kidney transplant recipients. This table comes from immunoSEQ multiplex PCR, and its TCRdb copy is limited to in-frame clones, with some not included. The table has under 85,000 clones, 85% to 90% seen once. The source was CD4+ T cells from blood, collected before the transplant. All receptors derive from a human donor who received a combined kidney and bone marrow transplant. Each CDR3 is given with its conserved first and last residue. The D gene is left open where the match is weak. Clone size appears in some rows only: once, few, many, or a class for an expanded clone.

TRBJ2-1,-,-,TRBV4-2,TGTGCCAGCAGCCCGAATATAGATGTTGACAATGAGCAGTTCTTC,CASSPNIDVDNEQFF
TRBJ2-7,medium-sized,-,TRBV2,TGTGCCAGCAGCGCGGACACCTCTTCCTACGAGCAGTACTTC,CASSADTSSYEQYF
TRBJ2-7,-,TRBD2,TRBV30,TGTGCCTGGAGTGTAGGAGGCGGGAGCGGGGAAGAGCAGTACTTC,CAWSVGGGSGEEQYF
TRBJ1-2,few,-,TRBV29-1,TGCAGCGTTGAGCCTTCGGGGGGACGGGGCTACACCTTC,CSVEPSGGRGYTF
TRBJ2-5,-,-,TRBV7-3,TGTGCCAGCAGCCCCCAGGGGCAGGGGGGTCAGGAGACCCAGTACTTC,CASSPQGQGGQETQYF
TRBJ2-2,-,TRBD1,TRBV6-5,TGTGCCAGCAGTTACGGGACAGCAAACACCGGGGAGCTGTTTTTT,CASSYGTANTGELFF
TRBJ2-7,-,-,TRBV6-5,TGTGCCAGCAGTTACTCGAGTGGGCTACAGGGCTACGAGCAGTACTTC,CASSYSSGLQGYEQYF
TRBJ1-1,-,TRBD1,TRBV19,TGTGCCAGTAGTATTGGGAGGTTACGGACAGGGTTAGTGGCTGAAGCTTTCTTT,CASSIGRLRTGLVAEAFF
TRBJ1-2,-,TRBD1,TRBV28,TGTGCCAGCAGCCTTGGGACAGTCCTTTATGGCTACACCTTC,CASSLGTVLYGYTF
TRBJ1-5,-,TRBD1,TRBV2,TGTGCCAGCAGTGAACAGGGGGCAGGTCAGCCCCAGCATTTT,CASSEQGAGQPQHF
TRBJ1-4,medium-sized,-,TRBV21-1,TGTGCCAGCAGCATGGGACATTGGACGGAAAAACTGTTTTTT,CASSMGHWTEKLFF
TRBJ2-1,-,-,TRBV4-1,TGCGCCAGCAGCCAAATGGGACTTCTCTCCTACAATGAGCAGTTCTTC,CASSQMGLLSYNEQFF
TRBJ1-1,-,-,TRBV19,TGTGCCAGTAGTATAGATCGGGGGAACACTGAAGCTTTCTTT,CASSIDRGNTEAFF
TRBJ1-2,-,TRBD1,TRBV6-4,TGTGCCAGCAATCCTGGGGGACAGCCCTATGGCTACACCTTC,CASNPGGQPYGYTF
TRBJ2-7,-,-,TRBV5-1,TGCGCCAGCGAGGTGTCCGGGAACTCCTACGAGCAGTACTTC,CASEVSGNSYEQYF
TRBJ2-3,once,-,TRBV19,TGTGCCAGTACGAGGGCGGGCCCATCCTGGGATACGCAGTATTTT,CASTRAGPSWDTQYF
TRBJ1-1,-,-,TRBV2,TGTGCCAGCAGTGTACAGTACAAAGCTTTCTTT,CASSVQYKAFF
TRBJ2-7,-,TRBD1,TRBV6-1,TGTGCCAGCAGTGCCAGACAGGGACCCTACGAGCAGTACTTC,CASSARQGPYEQYF
TRBJ2-5,-,TRBD1,TRBV19,TGTGCCAGTACCGCCGGGCAACAGGGGGCGGGAGAGACCCAGTACTTC,CASTAGQQGAGETQYF
TRBJ1-5,-,-,TRBV6-5,TGTGCCAGCAGTAAGCGGGACGGCCCCAATCAGCCCCAGCATTTT,CASSKRDGPNQPQHF
TRBJ2-1,-,-,TRBV18,TGTGCCAGCTCACCACCGTCCGCCAGAAATGAGCAGTTCTTC,CASSPPSARNEQFF
TRBJ2-3,-,-,TRBV28,TGTGCCAGCAGTCAACAGGGAAGTACGCAGTATTTT,CASSQQGSTQYF
TRBJ2-1,-,-,TRBV12-5,TGTGCTAGTGGTTTGGCGAATGAGCAGTTCTTC,CASGLANEQFF
TRBJ2-7,-,-,TRBV4-1,TGCGCCAGCAGCCAAGATCCGGGGTCTTGGGACGAGCAGTACTTC,CASSQDPGSWDEQYF
TRBJ1-2,-,TRBD1,TRBV10-3,TGTGCCATCAGTGAGTCGGGGACAGGGGATGGCTACACCTTC,CAISESGTGDGYTF
TRBJ1-5,-,-,TRBV28,TGTGCCAGCACATTATTGGTGGGGGGGTATGGCAATCAGCCCCAGCATTTT,CASTLLVGGYGNQPQHF
TRBJ2-5,-,TRBD2,TRBV27,TGTGCCAGCAGTCCCTTCTGGCTAGCGGGAATACAAGAGACCCAGTACTTC,CASSPFWLAGIQETQYF
TRBJ1-2,-,-,TRBV9,TGTGCCAGCAGCGCCCGGACGGGAAGCTATGGCTACACCTTC,CASSARTGSYGYTF
TRBJ2-5,-,TRBD1,TRBV7-6,TGTGCCAGCAGCCGACAGGGTGGAGAGACCCAGTACTTC,CASSRQGGETQYF
TRBJ2-5,-,TRBD2,TRBV5-1,TGCGCCAGCAGCTTGACTGGGACTAGGGTCCAAGAGACCCAGTACTTC,CASSLTGTRVQETQYF
TRBJ2-3,-,TRBD2,TRBV19,TGTGCCAGTAGTATAGAGGCGGGAGGGAGGGCAGATACGCAGTATTTT,CASSIEAGGRADTQYF
TRBJ1-1,-,-,TRBV6-6,TGTGCCAGCAGACCCGTGGGCCCCGGGAACACTGAAGCTTTCTTT,CASRPVGPGNTEAFF
TRBJ1-5,-,-,TRBV7-2,TGTGCCAGCAGCTTAGGGTTGCGTAGCAATCAGCCCCAGCATTTT,CASSLGLRSNQPQHF
TRBJ2-3,-,TRBD2,TRBV27,TGTGCCAGCAGTCGGGGGACTAGGACTTCCACAGATACGCAGTATTTT,CASSRGTRTSTDTQYF
TRBJ2-1,-,-,TRBV30,TGTGCCTGGGACAGAAGCTCCTACAATGAGCAGTTCTTC,CAWDRSSYNEQFF
TRBJ2-5,-,TRBD1,TRBV15,TGTGCCACCAGCACAGGTGAGGACAGGGGGCTGAGAGAGACCCAGTACTTC,CATSTGEDRGLRETQYF
TRBJ2-7,-,-,TRBV9,TGTGCCAGCAGCGTAGATACAGGAAGGCACTACGAGCAGTACTTC,CASSVDTGRHYEQYF
TRBJ2-3,once,TRBD2,TRBV13,TGTGCCAGCAGCCCAGGGACTAGCGGGAGAGCAGATACGCAGTATTTT,CASSPGTSGRADTQYF
TRBJ2-3,-,TRBD2,TRBV7-2,TGTGCCAGCAGCTTTTCGGGAGGGCCTTCAGATACGCAGTATTTT,CASSFSGGPSDTQYF
TRBJ1-5,-,-,TRBV2,TGTGCCAGCAGTGAAGAGGGGAACAATCAGCCCCAGCATTTT,CASSEEGNNQPQHF